Reported below is one T cell receptor (beta chain). It was CD45RO-negative cells, positively selected for CCR7, that made up naive CD8 cells, with terminally differentiated effector memory CD45RA+ cells excluded. Every contributor of samples was a Caucasian grown-up residing in Nashville, Tennessee. These data come from a study of shared clonotypes between healthy human individuals. Method: immunoSEQ multiplex PCR; TCRdb's copy keeps in-frame clones and lacks some. The sample has some 2 million clones, approximately 94% seen once. Germline V gene lookup returns CDR1 MNHNS and CDR2 SASEGT. The CDR3 loop spans 15 amino acids. V was pared by 1 base and J by 3 bases, with 9 bases between.

Sequenced: naive CD8+ T cells sorted from blood. The sequence was collected from a man aged 18 to 35 in good health. The chain joins TRBV6-1 to TRBJ1-4; D is ambiguous. The CDR3 nucleotides read TGTGCCAGCAGTGAAGAACAGTTTCCTAATGAAAAACTGTTTTTT. It translates to CASSEEQFPNEKLFF.